This is a list of T cell receptor beta chains from one sample in a study of OX40 agonist ivuxolimab in advanced cancers. Sequencing was performed with immunoSEQ multiplex PCR; in TCRdb, only in-frame clones are kept and a portion is missing. The repertoire has 56,000 or so clones, around 81% of them found once; the top ten carry about 4.3%. The sample in question was CD4+ or CD8+ T cells sorted from blood, obtained in a trial of the OX40 agonist ivuxolimab. These receptors all come from an adult with an advanced solid tumor such as melanoma, head and neck, liver or kidney cancer. Both conserved end residues are part of each CDR3. The D gene is left open where the match is weak. Expanded clones are given a class, and other clones once, few, many or no size at all.

19,TRBJ2-3,TRBV2,.,TRBD1,CASTQQGALLEGGRDTQYF,TGTGCCAGCACCCAACAGGGGGCTTTACTAGAGGGGGGAAGAGATACGCAGTATTTT
11,TRBJ2-7,TRBV10-1,.,.,CASSEGTKQYF,TGCGCCAGCAGTGAAGGAACAAAGCAGTACTTC
13,TRBJ1-2,TRBV19,.,.,CASQVFGTDGYTF,TGTGCCAGTCAGGTATTCGGGACGGATGGCTACACCTTC
16,TRBJ2-3,TRBV9,.,.,CASSARDFRGTDTQYF,TGTGCCAGCAGCGCTCGGGACTTCCGAGGCACAGATACGCAGTATTTT
13,TRBJ1-1,TRBV4-1,once,.,CASSQDGETEAFF,TGCGCCAGCAGCCAAGATGGGGAAACTGAAGCTTTCTTT
14,TRBJ1-5,TRBV4-1,.,.,CASSSTDFYQPQHF,TGCGCCAGCAGCTCTACAGATTTCTATCAGCCCCAGCATTTT
15,TRBJ2-7,TRBV7-2,.,.,CASSLVSSSSYEQYF,TGTGCCAGCAGCTTAGTGTCTTCCAGCTCCTACGAGCAGTACTTC
13,TRBJ2-5,TRBV7-9,.,.,CASDRTTKETQYF,TGTGCCAGCGACCGGACTACTAAAGAGACCCAGTACTTC
13,TRBJ2-7,TRBV29-1,.,.,CSVGDSYSYEQYF,TGCAGCGTTGGAGACAGCTATTCCTACGAGCAGTACTTC
16,TRBJ1-4,TRBV19,once,.,CASSIAGGATNEKLFF,TGTGCCAGTAGTATCGCTGGCGGAGCAACTAATGAAAAACTGTTTTTT
14,TRBJ2-4,TRBV4-1,.,.,CASSQVTGKNIQYF,TGCGCCAGCAGCCAAGTAACGGGCAAAAACATTCAGTACTTC
16,TRBJ2-6,TRBV4-3,.,.,CASSLGRDSGANVLTF,TGCGCCAGCAGCTTAGGAAGGGACTCTGGGGCCAACGTCCTGACTTTC
11,TRBJ2-1,TRBV7-9,.,.,CASSSHNEQFF,TGTGCCAGCAGCTCTCACAATGAGCAGTTCTTC
16,TRBJ1-4,TRBV28,.,.,CASSPLRPGMGEKLFF,TGTGCCAGCAGTCCCCTCCGCCCAGGAATGGGGGAAAAACTGTTTTTT
11,TRBJ1-2,TRBV20-1,.,.,CSARDTPGYTF,TGCAGTGCTAGAGATACACCTGGCTACACCTTC
15,TRBJ2-7,TRBV9,once,.,CASSGSGLPGDEQYF,TGTGCCAGCAGCGGGAGCGGGCTCCCCGGCGACGAGCAGTACTTC
14,TRBJ2-7,TRBV15,.,.,CATSRDLGSYEQYF,TGTGCCACCAGCAGAGATCTCGGTTCCTACGAGCAGTACTTC
15,TRBJ1-2,TRBV28,.,.,CASRPAGGASDGYTF,TGTGCCAGCAGACCAGCTGGGGGGGCCTCGGATGGCTACACCTTC
15,TRBJ2-1,TRBV10-1,once,TRBD2,CASSPGLAGYNEQFF,TGCGCCAGCAGTCCGGGACTAGCGGGATACAATGAGCAGTTCTTC
13,TRBJ2-6,TRBV10-1,.,.,CASAQSRANVLTF,TGCGCCAGCGCACAAAGTCGGGCCAACGTCCTGACTTTC
15,TRBJ2-3,TRBV6-6,once,TRBD2,CASRPGREGTDTQYF,TGTGCCAGCCGCCCAGGACGGGAGGGAACAGATACGCAGTATTTT
13,TRBJ1-3,TRBV27,.,.,CASSGMGGNTIYF,TGTGCCAGCAGCGGGATGGGGGGAAACACCATATATTTT
14,TRBJ2-4,TRBV2,.,.,CASSSGRAQNIQYF,TGTGCCAGCTCCTCGGGCAGGGCCCAAAACATTCAGTACTTC
14,TRBJ2-7,TRBV6-6,.,TRBD1,CASSYGTGAYEQYF,TGTGCCAGCAGTTACGGCACAGGGGCCTACGAGCAGTACTTC
15,TRBJ2-7,TRBV11-2,.,.,CASSLVPGYTYEQYF,TGTGCCAGCAGCTTAGTCCCAGGCTATACCTACGAGCAGTACTTC
17,TRBJ2-1,TRBV5-6,few,TRBD2,CASSLGLSGVPYNEQFF,TGTGCCAGCAGCTTGGGCCTTAGCGGGGTTCCTTACAATGAGCAGTTCTTC
17,TRBJ2-1,TRBV21-1,.,.,CASSKGTLPRGYNEQFF,TGTGCCAGCAGCAAAGGGACTCTCCCTAGGGGTTACAATGAGCAGTTCTTC
13,TRBJ1-5,TRBV19,.,.,CASGPGAGQPQHF,TGTGCCAGTGGACCGGGGGCGGGGCAGCCCCAGCATTTT
16,TRBJ2-1,TRBV5-1,.,.,CASSLSGTESYNEQFF,TGCGCCAGCAGCTTGTCCGGGACTGAATCCTACAATGAGCAGTTCTTC
15,TRBJ2-3,TRBV6-6,.,TRBD2,CASSYLGAGEGTQYF,TGTGCCAGCAGTTACCTCGGCGCGGGAGAAGGTACGCAGTATTTT
13,TRBJ2-1,TRBV2,.,TRBD1,CASSQGQVGEQFF,TGTGCCAGCAGCCAGGGACAGGTTGGTGAGCAGTTCTTC
16,TRBJ2-5,TRBV5-4,.,TRBD2,CASSRTAGGPWETQYF,TGTGCCAGCAGCCGGACAGCGGGAGGGCCGTGGGAGACCCAGTACTTC
14,TRBJ2-1,TRBV6-5,once,.,CATKSRGSYNEQFF,TGTGCCACCAAGAGCAGGGGCTCCTACAATGAGCAGTTCTTC
14,TRBJ2-7,TRBV5-1,.,.,CASSYQGWGYEQYF,TGCGCCAGCAGCTACCAGGGGTGGGGCTACGAGCAGTACTTC
15,TRBJ1-1,TRBV10-3,.,.,CAIRPFKGLNTEAFF,TGTGCCATCAGGCCCTTTAAGGGTTTGAACACTGAAGCTTTCTTT
11,TRBJ1-1,TRBV6-6,.,.,CASSANTEAFF,TGTGCCAGCAGTGCGAACACTGAAGCTTTCTTT
13,TRBJ2-3,TRBV2,.,.,CASSGGSGGTQYF,TGTGCCAGCAGTGGCGGGTCTGGTGGTACGCAGTATTTT
16,TRBJ2-3,TRBV7-9,.,.,CASSLVGGAGTDTQYF,TGTGCCAGCAGCTTAGTAGGGGGGGCAGGCACAGATACGCAGTATTTT
15,TRBJ2-6,TRBV27,.,.,CASSLSPGAANVLTF,TGTGCCAGCAGTTTATCCCCGGGTGCGGCCAACGTCCTGACTTTC
16,TRBJ2-2,TRBV25-1,once,.,CASSEEGGRAGGELFF,TGTGCCAGCAGTGAAGAGGGGGGGAGGGCCGGCGGGGAGCTGTTTTTT
14,TRBJ2-3,TRBV11-2,.,.,CASSLHRGTDTQYF,TGTGCCAGCAGCCTACACAGGGGCACAGATACGCAGTATTTT
15,TRBJ2-1,TRBV5-6,.,.,CASSFWQVGYNEQFF,TGTGCCAGCAGCTTCTGGCAGGTCGGATACAATGAGCAGTTCTTC
17,TRBJ2-5,TRBV4-1,.,TRBD2,CASSQVASGPLEEAQYF,TGCGCCAGCAGCCAAGTGGCTAGCGGGCCCCTTGAGGAGGCCCAGTACTTC
14,TRBJ2-1,TRBV28,.,.,CASSLRTVYNEQFF,TGTGCCAGCAGTTTAAGGACAGTCTACAATGAGCAGTTCTTC
14,TRBJ2-2,TRBV11-3,once,.,CASSLGGNTGELFF,TGTGCCAGCAGCTTAGGCGGGAACACCGGGGAGCTGTTTTTT
15,TRBJ1-1,TRBV4-2,.,.,CASSQRYGESTEAFF,TGTGCCAGCAGCCAAAGGTACGGGGAGAGCACTGAAGCTTTCTTT
15,TRBJ2-5,TRBV28,.,.,CASTPRGTGEETQYF,TGTGCCAGCACCCCGAGGGGTACAGGAGAAGAGACCCAGTACTTC
15,TRBJ1-1,TRBV6-5,.,.,CASSSPGQMNTEAFF,TGTGCCAGCAGTTCCCCCGGACAGATGAACACTGAAGCTTTCTTT
17,TRBJ1-1,TRBV19,.,TRBD1,CASSTGTALFQNTEAFF,TGTGCCAGTAGTACTGGGACAGCCCTTTTTCAGAACACTGAAGCTTTCTTT
13,TRBJ1-5,TRBV6-6,few,.,CASRQGSNQPQHF,TGTGCCAGCAGACAGGGAAGCAATCAGCCCCAGCATTTT
13,TRBJ2-2,TRBV7-2,.,.,CASSSNLRGELFF,TGTGCCAGCAGCTCCAATCTGCGGGGGGAGCTGTTTTTT
18,TRBJ2-5,TRBV10-3,.,.,CAISESKSGRRAKETQYF,TGTGCCATCAGTGAGTCGAAAAGCGGCAGGAGGGCGAAAGAGACCCAGTACTTC
14,TRBJ2-4,TRBV5-5,.,.,CASSPGTAKNIQYF,TGTGCCAGCAGCCCCGGGACAGCCAAAAACATTCAGTACTTC
12,TRBJ2-5,TRBV6-6,.,.,CASSTVEETQYF,TGTGCCAGCAGTACGGTCGAAGAGACCCAGTACTTC